These 32 T cell receptor beta chains share one sample of origin, sequenced in a study of post-analysis software for immune sequencing data. Libraries were made from TCR beta cDNA, and they carried unique molecular identifiers. TCRdb reprocessed the PCR reads via MiXCR and lists one record per CDR3 protein. Among 750,000 to 900,000 distinct CDR3 sequences, about 43% were seen once, and the ten largest hold roughly 5%. Study-wide points: Four or five TRBV segments, TRBV5-6, TRBV5-1 and TRBV20-1 among them, were found more frequent in patients than controls.

These TCRs are of unknown antigen specificity. The sequencing input was blood. The receptors were gathered from a girl aged 5-17 years with multiple sclerosis.

This clonotype was seen only a few times. The gene calls are TRBV29-1 and TRBJ2-5; D not certain. This CDR3 contains 16 residues. Trimming pared 7 bases from V and 1 base from J, leaving 22 bases between. Germline CDR1 SQVTM, CDR2 ANQGSEA. As DNA, the CDR3 is TGCAGCGCCGTCCAGGCCACGGACCTCGTCCAAGAGACCCAGTACTTC. Translation gives CSAVQATDLVQETQYF.

The V gene is TRBV6-6, the J gene TRBJ2-1; TRBD1 might be the D (5 bases). The V gene lost 4 bases and the J gene lost 10 bases, with 11 bases spanning the gap. Germline assignment: CDR1 MNHNY and CDR2 SVGAGI (reference sequence). The CDR3 spans 12 residues. In DNA, the CDR3 is TGTGCCAGCAGTTCGTTATGGGGCGAGCAGTTCTTC. Protein product: CASSSLWGEQFF.

V usage is TRBV20-1 and J usage is TRBJ2-7; possible D gene TRBD1, 5 bases. Germline-derived CDR1 and CDR2 are DFQATT and SNEGSKA (reference sequence). The CDR3 extends over 14 amino acids. The V end was cut by 3 bases, the J end by 7 bases, with 19 bases between. In nucleotides, the CDR3 is TGCAGTGCTAGTCCGAGGCTAGACAGTAGTGAGCAGTACTTC. This gives the protein CSASPRLDSSEQYF.

J is TRBJ2-5 and V is TRBV7-9; 8 nucleotides match TRBD1. V lost 6 bases to trimming and J lost 5 bases; unmatched junction nucleotides: 11. Germline V gene lookup returns CDR1 SEHNR and CDR2 FQNEAQ (reference sequence). The CDR3 runs 15 residues. CDR3 residues: CASSPPDRGRETQYF. CDR3 coding DNA: TGTGCCAGCAGTCCACCCGACAGGGGCCGGGAGACCCAGTACTTC.

V gene TRBV12-3 or TRBV12-4 combines with J gene TRBJ2-7; no definite D call. V lost 3 bases and J 4 bases, leaving 13 bases between the germline ends. CDR3 size: 14 residues. CDR3 bases: TGTGCCAGCAGTTTGGCGAAGGGTGCTTACGAGCAGTACTTC. It specifies CASSLAKGAYEQYF.

The chain uses TRBV12-3 or TRBV12-4 and TRBJ2-5, with 8 bases fitting TRBD1. V trimming: 10 bases; J trimming: 4 bases; junction bases outside the gene matches: 8. The CDR3 covers 13 residues. CDR3 DNA sequence: TGTGCCACCGCGGCGGGACAGGCAGAGACCCAGTACTTC. Translation: CATAAGQAETQYF.

This rearrangement joins TRBV20-1 to TRBJ2-3; D remains ambiguous. V was cut by 3 bases and J by 2 bases, with 21 bases left in between. This CDR3 comprises 17 residues. CDR1 is DFQATT, CDR2 SNEGSKA, per germline (reference sequence). This CDR3 reads CSASSVTASLNTDTQYF. The CDR3 bases are TGCAGTGCTAGTTCCGTAACAGCGTCCCTGAACACAGATACGCAGTATTTT.

This clonotype was found a few times. This rearrangement joins TRBV24-1 to TRBJ2-3; D may be TRBD2 (6 bases). Germline values: CDR1 KGHDR, CDR2 SFDVKD. V lost 7 bases and J lost 4, with 8 bases in between. The CDR3 sequence is 12 residues long. The CDR3 here is CATRGDSDTQYF. In DNA, the CDR3 is TGTGCCACCAGAGGGGACTCAGATACGCAGTATTTT.

This sequence joins TRBV12-3 or TRBV12-4 and TRBJ2-7; D perhaps matches TRBD2 (5 bases). The J call could be wrong; TRBJ2-5 is a better fit for the DNA end. The CDR3 covers 15 residues. The CDR3 DNA follows: TGTGCCAGCAGTTTACTAGCCCAACCGTCCGAGACCCAGTACTTC. Translated, it gives CASSLLAQPSETQYF.

This clonotype appeared a few times. The gene calls are TRBV29-1 and TRBJ2-4, with 11 bases lining up with TRBD1. TRBJ2-7 matches the DNA end more closely, so the J call is doubtful. Germline V CDR1 and CDR2: SQVTM, ANQGSEA. This CDR3 has 14 amino acids. The CDR3: CSVARTGGGYEQYF. The DNA of the CDR3 is TGCAGCGTTGCCCGGACAGGGGGCGGTTACGAGCAGTACTTC.

The rearrangement joins TRBV6-5 to TRBJ2-4, with D possibly being TRBD2 (6 bases). CDR3 length: 15 residues. Germline V gene data show CDR1 as MNHEY and CDR2 as SVGAGI. The V end was cut by 6 bases, the J end by 3 bases, with 15 bases between. The CDR3 sequence is CASSPTGTGKNIQYF. CDR3 DNA: TGTGCCAGCAGCCCCACCGGGACTGGCAAAAACATTCAGTACTTC.

In its sample, this clonotype was seen a few times. The chain joins TRBV18 to TRBJ1-5; D remains ambiguous. The V and J ends lost 3 bases and 0 bases respectively, with 15 bases between them. The CDR3 length is 17 residues. The germline gives CDR1 KGHSH, CDR2 LQKENI. CDR3 sequence: CASSPADRLNSNQPQHF. DNA of the CDR3: TGTGCCAGCTCACCGGCAGACCGACTGAATAGCAATCAGCCCCAGCATTTT.

The rearrangement links TRBV5-1 to TRBJ1-1; possible D gene TRBD1, 5 bases. Germline CDR1 is SGHRS and CDR2 is YFSETQ. V gave up 4 bases and J gave up 4 bases, with 17 bases separating them. The CDR3 is 15 residues long. DNA of the CDR3: TGCGCCAGCAGCGTGGCCCAGGAGGGGATCACTGAAGCTTTCTTT. Its protein is CASSVAQEGITEAFF.

The V call is TRBV12-3 or TRBV12-4, the J call TRBJ1-4; no clear D. The germline V and J ends were trimmed by 5 bases and 10 bases, with 14 bases remaining between them. The CDR3 loop spans 13 amino acids. The CDR3 is CASSLGTPGKLFF. The CDR3, as DNA: TGTGCCAGCAGTCTGGGAACCCCCGGAAAACTGTTTTTT.

The chain joins TRBV6-1 to TRBJ2-7; 11 bases align to TRBD2. This CDR3 has 16 amino acids. Germline V CDR1 and CDR2: MNHNS, SASEGT. With 5 bases clipped from V and 1 base from J, the junction kept 7 bases outside the gene matches. The CDR3: CASSRTSGSASYEQYF. The DNA of the CDR3 is TGTGCCAGCAGTCGTACTAGCGGGAGCGCATCCTACGAGCAGTACTTC.

This clonotype was detected a few times. The chain joins TRBV4-3 to TRBJ2-1; 11 bases are shared with TRBD1. With V trimmed by 1 base and J by 6 bases, 11 bases remained unmatched. This CDR3 comprises 18 residues. Germline loops: CDR1 LGHNA, CDR2 YSLEER. CDR3 loop: CASSQAVWGQGGANEQFF. The CDR3 nucleotides read TGCGCCAGCAGCCAAGCGGTTTGGGGACAGGGGGGGGCCAATGAGCAGTTCTTC.

The V gene is TRBV29-1, the J gene TRBJ1-2; 8 bases agree with TRBD1. This CDR3 region has 15 residues. V was pared by 3 bases and J by 2 bases, with 8 bases of the junction left unmatched. CDR1 SQVTM and CDR2 ANQGSEA come from the germline V gene. In nucleotides, the CDR3 is TGCAGCGTTGACCTCCCAGGGGGCTTCAACTATGGCTACACCTTC. It encodes CSVDLPGGFNYGYTF.

The genes are TRBV29-1 and TRBJ2-6; D ambiguous. Trimming shortened V by 0 bases and J by 2 bases, and 8 bases separated the two germline ends. The germline V gene encodes CDR1 SQVTM and CDR2 ANQGSEA. This CDR3 is built from 15 residues. The CDR3 sequence is CSVEEGSPGANVLTF. The CDR3 DNA is TGCAGCGTTGAAGAGGGTAGCCCTGGGGCCAACGTCCTGACTTTC.

J is TRBJ1-2 and V is TRBV20-1; D perhaps matches TRBD1 (5 bases). The CDR3 is made up of 14 amino acids. CDR1 is DFQATT and CDR2 is SNEGSKA in the germline V gene (reference sequence). The V end lost 1 base, the J end lost 1 base, and 10 bases lay between the germline ends. CDR3 amino acids: CSARVGGFNYGYTF. CDR3 bases: TGCAGTGCTAGAGTTGGGGGTTTTAACTATGGCTACACCTTC.

With regard to this clonotype: The junction differs from germline at one of its ends, possibly a read error. The chain combines TRBV12-3 or TRBV12-4 with TRBJ1-5; weak D call: TRBD1 (5 bases). The CDR3 is made up of 14 amino acids. The CDR3 is CASSLEGLGQPQHF. CDR3 sequence (DNA): TGTGCCAGCAGCTTAGAGGGGCTGGGCCAGCCCCAGCATTTT.

This clonotype was counted only a few times. J is TRBJ2-5 and V is TRBV12-5, with a weak D call TRBD2 (6 bases). CDR3 length equals 18 residues. V was cut by 1 base and J by 0 bases, with 18 bases left in between. Germline lookup yields CDR1 LGHNT and CDR2 FRNRAP. For the CDR3, the DNA is TGTGCTAGTGGTTTGGACCATCTGCGGAGGGGAAACCAAGAGACCCAGTACTTC. This gives the protein CASGLDHLRRGNQETQYF.

This rearrangement joins TRBV15 to TRBJ2-7; 8 bases match TRBD2. The CDR3 extends over 14 amino acids. The V gene's germline CDR1 is LNHNV and CDR2 YYDKDF (reference sequence). V lost 2 bases to trimming and J lost 0 bases; unmatched junction nucleotides: 0. The CDR3 reads CATSRSGSSYEQYF. For the CDR3, the DNA is TGTGCCACCAGCAGAAGCGGGAGCTCCTACGAGCAGTACTTC. The complete variable domain, with remaining parts taken from reference TRBV15 and TRBJ2-7, reads DAMVIQNPRYQVTQFGKPVTLSCSQTLNHNVMYWYQQKSSQAPKLLFHYYDKDFNNEADTPDNFQSRRPNTSFCFLDIRSPGLGDTAMYLCATSRSGSSYEQYFGPGTRLTVT.

The chain links TRBV5-4 to TRBJ2-1; the D is unclear. CDR3 size: 17 residues. The germline V gene encodes CDR1 SGHNT and CDR2 YYREEE (reference sequence). With 5 bases removed from V and 0 bases from J, the gap between germline ends came to 18 bases. The CDR3 DNA sequence: TGTGCCAGCAGGGACGGTAGTGCGCCGAGCTCCTACAATGAGCAGTTCTTC. This gives the protein CASRDGSAPSSYNEQFF.

The chain is built from TRBV12-3 or TRBV12-4 and TRBJ2-1, with 9 bases fitting TRBD2. V trimming: 11 bases; J trimming: 6 bases; junction bases outside the gene matches: 8. The CDR3 has 13 amino acids. The CDR3 loop reads CAGGLAGPNEQFF. CDR3 nucleotides: TGTGCCGGCGGTCTAGCGGGGCCCAATGAGCAGTTCTTC.

The J gene is TRBJ1-4, the V gene TRBV7-6; D call uncertain. From germline, CDR1 is SGHVS and CDR2 FNYEAQ. The CDR3 is 16 residues long. V was trimmed by 5 bases and J by 0 bases, leaving 13 bases between them. CDR3 coding DNA: TGTGCCAGCAGCCCTGGGGTTAAGGCAACTAATGAAAAACTGTTTTTT. Encoded protein: CASSPGVKATNEKLFF.

This chain links TRBV6-1 with TRBJ2-2; 10 bases line up with TRBD2. V lost 5 bases, J lost 4 bases, and 13 bases stayed unmatched. CDR1 MNHNS and CDR2 SASEGT come from the germline V gene. The CDR3 is 18 residues long. The CDR3 nucleotides are TGTGCCAGCAGTCTCCCTGCTAGCGGGAGTGTGGGCACCGGGGAGCTGTTTTTT. Residues: CASSLPASGSVGTGELFF.

The chain uses TRBV12-3 or TRBV12-4 and TRBJ2-1; 13 bases agree with TRBD2. Trimming took 7 bases from V and 4 from J; bases not matched to a gene: 13. This CDR3 spans 18 amino acids. Here the CDR3 reads CASIPGTSGTNFYNEQFF. In DNA form, the CDR3 reads TGTGCCAGCATCCCCGGGACTAGCGGGACCAATTTTTACAATGAGCAGTTCTTC.

The chain joins TRBV5-1 to TRBJ2-1; D unclear. This CDR3 has 13 amino acids. Per germline, CDR1 SGHRS and CDR2 YFSETQ. V gave up 3 bases and J gave up 10 bases, with 14 bases separating them. CDR3 DNA sequence: TGCGCCAGCAGCTCGGCGGTAGCCGGCGAGCAGTTCTTC. It translates to CASSSAVAGEQFF.

The rearrangement links TRBV11-2 to TRBJ2-2; 8 positions match TRBD1. Germline V lookup: CDR1 SGHAT, CDR2 FQNNGV. The CDR3 sequence is 15 residues long. V shed 6 bases and J 2 bases; nucleotides not matched to a gene: 5. The CDR3 region has the DNA TGTGCCAGCAGGCCAGACAGGGGCAACACCGGGGAGCTGTTTTTT. This encodes CASRPDRGNTGELFF.

This clonotype was seen more than once but under ten times. The V and J genes are TRBV30 and TRBJ2-5; D is possibly TRBD1 (5 bases). This CDR3 is 12 amino acids long. V lost 1 base to trimming and J lost 7 bases, with 10 bases between them. The germline V gene encodes CDR1 GTSNPN and CDR2 SVGIG (reference sequence). CDR3 residues: CAWSALRGTQYF. The CDR3 DNA sequence: TGTGCCTGGAGTGCCCTAAGGGGGACCCAGTACTTC. Full variable domain (missing parts from reference TRBV30 and TRBJ2-5): SQTIHQWPATLVQPVGSPLSLECTVEGTSNPNLYWYRQAAGRGLQLLFYSVGIGQISSEVPQNLSASRPQDRQFILSSKKLLLSDSGFYLCAWSALRGTQYFGPGTRLLVL.

This clonotype was picked up a small number of times. The chain recombines TRBV6-2 or TRBV6-3 with TRBJ2-7, with 7 bases matching TRBD2. The junction had 10 bases not matched to a gene; V was cut back by 2 bases and J by 6 bases. The CDR3 covers 15 residues. Germline CDR1 is MNHEY and CDR2 is SVGEGT. CDR3 loop: CASSYLERGWGEQYF. The CDR3 DNA reads TGTGCCAGCAGTTACCTGGAGCGGGGATGGGGCGAGCAGTACTTC.

The V gene is TRBV10-3, the J gene TRBJ2-6; 8 nucleotides agree with TRBD1. The CDR3 is 17 amino acids. Trimming cost V 4 bases and J 0 bases; bases outside gene matches: 5. Germline loops: CDR1 ENHRY, CDR2 SYGVKD. The CDR3 region has the DNA TGTGCCATCAGTGCAGGACAGGGATACTCTGGGGCCAACGTCCTGACTTTC. It encodes CAISAGQGYSGANVLTF.